This entry lists 27 T cell receptor beta chains sequenced from one sample in a study of T cells in tuberculosis (dated by TCRdb to the late 2010s). After being thawed and rested overnight, PBMC were stained with GMM-loaded CD1B tetramer, a Live/Dead dye and anti-CD3, and were then sorted on a FACS Aria II. CD1B tetramers were loaded with C32 glucose monomycolate purified from Rhodococcus equi. The library was produced with the immunoSEQ multiplex PCR assay. Drawn from immuneACCESS, this table holds only the in-frame rearrangements with V and J called that TCRdb kept. Clones are partly lost; checked studies trace under half to an unresolved V gene and leave the rest unexplained. The sample includes tens of thousands of clones, with just over 90% observed a single time. The top ten clonotypes cover 1.5% to 2% of the sample. The source material was CD1b-GMM tetramer-negative cells sorted from PBMCs. The sample's cell subset or site label, decoded: T cells not binding CD1B-GMM tetramer, sorted from same donor. These receptors came from an adult woman with latent tuberculosis.

This sequence joins TRBV11-2 and TRBJ2-7; D ambiguous. Germline CDR1 SGHAT, CDR2 FQNNGV. CDR3 length: 13 amino acids. V shed 4 bases and J shed 5 bases, with 12 bases lying between them. CDR3 in DNA: TGTGCCAGCAGCTACATTGGGCAAAACGAGCAGTACTTC. It codes for CASSYIGQNEQYF.

V gene TRBV19 combines with J gene TRBJ2-5, with a tentative D call TRBD2 (6 bases). CDR1 and CDR2 (germline): LNHDA, SQIVND (reference sequence). The CDR3 totals 15 residues. V lost 3 bases, J lost 2 bases, and 13 bases lay in between. CDR3 DNA sequence: TGTGCCAGTAGTATTTTTAGCGGAGGACAAGAGACCCAGTACTTC. Its translation is CASSIFSGGQETQYF.

The CDR3 sequence is CASSYTVGEGYGYTF. CDR3 nucleotides: TGTGCCAGCAGTTACACCGTTGGGGAGGGCTATGGCTACACCTTC. The chain is built from TRBV6-5 and TRBJ1-2; D call uncertain. The CDR3 totals 15 residues. With 2 bases removed from V and 4 bases from J, the gap between germline ends came to 14 bases. Germline V gene sequence: CDR1 MNHEY, CDR2 SVGAGI.

The V gene is TRBV7-9, the J gene TRBJ2-5, with TRBD1 matching over 8 bases. CDR3 length: 15 amino acids. CDR1 SEHNR and CDR2 FQNEAQ come from the germline V gene (reference sequence). Trimming took 5 bases from V and 4 from J; bases not matched to a gene: 9. CDR3 region: CASSERQGSRETQYF. CDR3 bases: TGTGCCAGCAGCGAGAGACAGGGGAGTCGAGAGACCCAGTACTTC.

V usage is TRBV6-5 and J usage is TRBJ2-5; 15 bases align to TRBD2. CDR3 length equals 15 residues. The V and J ends lost 6 bases and 5 bases, in that order; junction bases with no gene match: 4. The germline V gene encodes CDR1 MNHEY and CDR2 SVGAGI. CDR3 in DNA: TGTGCCAGCAGAGGACTAGCGGGGGGGCACGAGACCCAGTACTTC. This gives the protein CASRGLAGGHETQYF.

The genes are TRBV5-1 and TRBJ2-5; TRBD2 aligns across 8 bases. CDR3 length: 15 residues. Germline CDR1 and CDR2: SGHRS and YFSETQ. Losses at the gene ends were 1 base for V and 4 bases for J; bases not matched to a gene: 6. The CDR3, as DNA: TGCGCCAGCAGCTTGACGTCGGGGGGGCCAGAGACCCAGTACTTC. Amino acid sequence: CASSLTSGGPETQYF.

This chain joins TRBV2 and TRBJ2-5; D gene ambiguous. The CDR3 spans 14 residues. V lost 7 bases, J lost 0 bases, and 12 bases lay in between. Per the germline V gene, CDR1 is SNHLY and CDR2 is FYNNEI. CDR3 protein: CASNERSYQETQYF. The CDR3 DNA follows: TGTGCCAGCAACGAACGGAGTTACCAAGAGACCCAGTACTTC.

The genes are TRBV7-9 and TRBJ2-5, with 10 bases lining up with TRBD2. The CDR3 loop spans 16 amino acids. V shed 5 bases and J 1 base; nucleotides not matched to a gene: 7. The germline CDR1 and CDR2 sequences are SEHNR and FQNEAQ (reference sequence). CDR3 in amino acids: CASSISGGTIQETQYF. Here the CDR3 DNA reads TGTGCCAGCAGCATTAGCGGGGGGACGATCCAAGAGACCCAGTACTTC.

This rearrangement joins TRBV7-2 to TRBJ1-2, with D uncertain. Trimming took 2 bases from V and 0 from J, leaving 7 bases between them. Germline V lookup: CDR1 SGHTA, CDR2 FQGNSA. CDR3 length equals 14 residues. The DNA of the CDR3 is TGTGCCAGCAGCTTAAAGTGGCCTAACTATGGCTACACCTTC. Translating it yields CASSLKWPNYGYTF.

V and J are TRBV5-1 and TRBJ2-3, with TRBD2 matching over 13 bases. Germline trimming cut 4 bases from V and 3 bases from J; bases unmatched to any gene: 5. Per the germline V gene, CDR1 is SGHRS and CDR2 is YFSETQ. This CDR3 region has 16 residues. The CDR3 spells CASSLGLAGTTDTQYF. The CDR3 DNA follows: TGCGCCAGCAGCCTGGGACTAGCGGGGACAACAGATACGCAGTATTTT. The variable domain in full, completed from reference TRBV5-1 and TRBJ2-3, reads KAGVTQTPRYLIKTRGQQVTLSCSPISGHRSVSWYQQTPGQGLQFLFEYFSETQRNKGNFPGRFSGRQFSNSRSEMNVSTLELGDSALYLCASSLGLAGTTDTQYFGPGTRLTVL.

The CDR3 region is CASSHLGQIPEAFF. The CDR3, as DNA: TGCGCCAGCAGCCACCTGGGGCAGATCCCTGAAGCTTTCTTT. The J gene is TRBJ1-1, the V gene TRBV4-1, with a tentative D call TRBD1 (5 bases). Germline-derived CDR1 and CDR2 are MGHRA and YSYEKL. The V and J ends lost 3 bases and 6 bases respectively, with 14 bases between them. The CDR3 extends over 14 amino acids.

The chain joins TRBV27 to TRBJ2-3; 12 bases agree with TRBD1. Germline lookup yields CDR1 MNHEY and CDR2 SMNVEV (reference sequence). The CDR3 extends over 16 amino acids. The J segment lost 3 bases and the V segment lost 7 bases, leaving 8 bases of the junction unmatched. The CDR3 protein is CASTAGTGGVTDTQYF. CDR3 coding DNA: TGTGCCAGCACCGCCGGGACAGGGGGCGTTACAGATACGCAGTATTTT.

The genes are TRBV28 and TRBJ2-3; 7 positions agree with TRBD1. The CDR3 extends over 14 amino acids. Looked up from germline, CDR1 is MDHEN and CDR2 is SYDVKM. V shed 3 bases and J 2 bases; nucleotides not matched to a gene: 2. Written as DNA, the CDR3 is TGTGCCAGCAGTTTTACAGGGGCCACAGATACGCAGTATTTT. This codes for CASSFTGATDTQYF.

This CDR3 is CAISESGSGYEQYF. DNA of the CDR3: TGTGCCATCAGTGAGTCTGGTAGCGGGTACGAGCAGTACTTC. The chain is built from TRBV10-3 and TRBJ2-7; 7 bases line up with TRBD2. CDR1 is ENHRY and CDR2 is SYGVKD in the germline V gene. This CDR3 comprises 14 residues. J was trimmed by 4 bases and V by 0 bases; bases with no gene match: 3.

This clone came up once. This rearrangement joins TRBV10-3 to TRBJ1-5, with D perhaps matching TRBD1 (5 bases). V was cut by 3 bases and J by 4 bases, with 13 bases left in between. Looked up from germline, CDR1 is ENHRY and CDR2 is SYGVKD. There are 15 residues in the CDR3. CDR3 DNA sequence: TGTGCCATCAGTGAAAATGTCGGGGGGAATCAGCCCCAGCATTTT. This gives the protein CAISENVGGNQPQHF.

The J gene is TRBJ2-7, the V gene TRBV5-4; 9 bases line up with TRBD1. J gave up 0 bases and V 1 base, and 2 bases lay outside the gene matches. In germline, CDR1 is SGHNT, CDR2 YYREEE (reference sequence). The CDR3 consists of 15 residues. Written as DNA, the CDR3 is TGTGCCAGCAGCTTGAACAGGGGGCTCTCCTACGAGCAGTACGTC. Amino acids: CASSLNRGLSYEQYV.

CDR3 loop: CASSIGQGNYGYTF. CDR3 sequence (DNA): TGTGCCAGCAGTATCGGACAGGGGAACTATGGCTACACCTTC. The chain joins TRBV2 to TRBJ1-2; 9 nucleotides match TRBD1. Unmatched junction bases numbered 3, after V lost 5 bases and J lost 2 bases. The CDR3 has 14 residues. The V gene's germline CDR1 is SNHLY and CDR2 FYNNEI.

The rearrangement uses TRBV2 and TRBJ2-5; the D gene is possibly TRBD2 (6 bases). CDR3 length: 13 amino acids. The germline V gene has CDR1 SNHLY and CDR2 FYNNEI. Trimming removed 4 bases at V and 4 bases at J, with 10 bases between. This CDR3 reads CASSGGVLETQYF. The CDR3 coding sequence is TGTGCCAGCAGTGGGGGGGTTTTAGAGACCCAGTACTTC.

About this clone itself: At one end the junction does not follow the germline gene, possibly because of a read error. The chain links TRBV7-7 to TRBJ2-3; 11 bases map to TRBD2. Germline-derived CDR1 and CDR2 are SSHAT and FNYEAQ (reference sequence). The CDR3 has 18 residues. As DNA, the CDR3 is TGTGCTAGCAGCTCCGGACTAGCGGGCCGTACTAGCACAGCTACGCAGTATTTT. Its protein product is CASSSGLAGRTSTATQYF.

The chain is built from TRBV5-1 and TRBJ2-4, with D possibly TRBD2 on 6 matching bases. CDR1 and CDR2 from the germline V gene are SGHRS and YFSETQ. V lost 2 bases, J lost 1 base, and 22 bases lay in between. This CDR3 is built from 19 residues. DNA of the CDR3: TGCGCCAGCAGCTTAGGGAGTAGCGGCCTGATGGGGGCCAAAAACATTCAGTACTTC. Protein sequence: CASSLGSSGLMGAKNIQYF.

This clone was detected only once. CDR3 residues: CASSQVAGGPNEQFF. CDR3 nucleotide sequence: TGTGCCAGCAGCCAAGTAGCGGGGGGGCCCAATGAGCAGTTCTTC. The V call is TRBV7-2, the J call TRBJ2-1; the match to TRBD2 covers 11 bases. The CDR3 spans 15 residues. V shed 5 bases and J 6 bases; nucleotides not matched to a gene: 6. Looked up from germline, CDR1 is SGHTA and CDR2 is FQGNSA.

There are a few counts of this clone. The rearrangement uses TRBV11-1 and TRBJ2-2; the D gene is possibly TRBD1 (7 bases). The V gene's germline CDR1 is SGHAT and CDR2 FQDESV (reference sequence). The CDR3 extends over 14 amino acids. Trimming took off 5 bases at V and 5 bases at J, with 12 bases between the two ends. CDR3 sequence: CASSRQGGTGELFF. In DNA form, the CDR3 reads TGTGCCAGCAGCCGACAGGGAGGAACCGGGGAGCTGTTTTTT.

The chain carries TRBV6-1 and TRBJ2-5; D remains ambiguous. Judging by the DNA end, TRBJ2-7 fits better; the J call may be wrong. CDR1 is MNHNS and CDR2 is SASEGT in the germline V gene. CDR3 size: 15 residues. This chain's CDR3 is CASSDSPRRSYEQYF. CDR3 bases: TGTGCCAGCAGTGATAGTCCCAGGCGATCCTACGAGCAGTACTTC.

The chain combines TRBV7-2 with TRBJ1-6, with TRBD1 as a possible D gene (6 bases). Germline V CDR1 and CDR2: SGHTA, FQGNSA. V was clipped by 5 bases and J by 7 bases, with 15 bases between them. The CDR3 sequence is 15 residues long. Here the CDR3 DNA reads TGTGCCAGCAGCCAAATGGACAGCGACAATTCACCCCTCCACTTT. This codes for CASSQMDSDNSPLHF.

V gene TRBV5-5 combines with J gene TRBJ2-5; D is perhaps TRBD1 (6 bases). With 6 bases removed from V and 2 bases from J, the gap between germline ends came to 17 bases. This CDR3 contains 15 residues. CDR1 is SGHKS, CDR2 YYEKEE, per germline (reference sequence). The CDR3 reads CASTLMRTVQETQYF. As DNA, the CDR3 is TGTGCCAGCACCCTCATGCGGACAGTACAAGAGACCCAGTACTTC.

This clone has only a few counts. The chain joins TRBV7-9 to TRBJ2-7, with D perhaps matching TRBD1 (5 bases). CDR3 length equals 14 residues. Germline V gives CDR1 SEHNR, CDR2 FQNEAQ (reference sequence). V was shortened by 4 bases and J by 0 bases, with 10 bases between the two germline ends. The CDR3 nucleotides are TGTGCCAGCAGCTGGACACAAGTCTCCTACGAGCAGTACTTC. This encodes CASSWTQVSYEQYF.

This chain uses TRBV27 with TRBJ1-5; D is undetermined. Germline V gene lookup returns CDR1 MNHEY and CDR2 SMNVEV (reference sequence). There are 18 residues in the CDR3. The V and J ends lost 2 bases and 7 bases respectively, with 24 bases between them. The CDR3 spells CASSLQGDDWASGQPQHF. The CDR3 DNA sequence: TGTGCCAGCAGTTTACAAGGTGATGATTGGGCTTCGGGGCAGCCCCAGCATTTT.